This passage covers 27 T cell receptor beta chains from one sample sequenced in a study of T-cell reconstitution after alpha-beta-depleted transplantation in children. Molecular barcoding with unique molecular identifiers was used for the TCRbeta library. A single record per CDR3 protein comes from TCRdb applying MiXCR to the PCR reads. Here the sample spans some 220,000 distinct CDR3 sequences, 8% to 9.5% being singletons. Material: PBMCs from the stem cell graft donor, obtained from the stem cell graft. Source of these receptors: a human donor who donated a stem cell graft to a child with acute lymphoblastic leukemia.

This clonotype was seen only a few times. The CDR3 does not end in the conserved phenylalanine or tryptophan, so this is likely a read error. The chain is built from TRBV11-1 and TRBJ1-2, with a possible D match to TRBD1 (6 bases). Trimming shortened V by 5 bases and J by 5 bases, and 27 bases separated the two germline ends. This CDR3 is built from 18 residues. Looked up from germline, CDR1 is SGHAT and CDR2 is FQDESV (reference sequence). The CDR3 region is CASSPGVRGNEEIYGYTI. The CDR3, as DNA: TGTGCCAGCAGCCCAGGGGTCCGGGGGAATGAGGAGATATATGGCTACACCATC.

This clonotype occurred a few times. The CDR3 spells CASSFLSGYRELGNTIYF. CDR3 nucleotide sequence: TGTGCCAGCAGCTTTTTGTCTGGGTACAGGGAACTCGGAAACACCATATATTTT. This chain links TRBV7-9 with TRBJ1-3; a possible D gene is TRBD1 (6 bases). V gave up 3 bases and J gave up 4 bases, with 22 bases separating them. The CDR3 extends over 18 amino acids. From germline, CDR1 is SEHNR and CDR2 FQNEAQ (reference sequence).

This clonotype was observed many times. J is TRBJ2-3 and V is TRBV3-1; D is ambiguous. The V gene lost 2 bases and the J gene lost 0 bases, with 6 bases spanning the gap. Germline V gene data show CDR1 as LGHDT and CDR2 as YNNKEL (reference sequence). CDR3 length: 14 amino acids. CDR3 bases: TGTGCCAGCAGCCAACGGCCTAGCACAGATACGCAGTATTTT. This gives the protein CASSQRPSTDTQYF.

This clonotype was seen only a few times. This chain connects TRBV5-1 to TRBJ2-7, with 7 bases aligning to TRBD2. Germline V lookup: CDR1 SGHRS, CDR2 YFSETQ. The CDR3 has 15 amino acids. V shed 4 bases and J 3 bases; nucleotides not matched to a gene: 10. The CDR3 region has the DNA TGCGCCAGCAGCCTCTCGGGGGGTAATATCTACGAGCAGTACTTC. Amino acid sequence: CASSLSGGNIYEQYF.

This clonotype appeared many times. The chain has TRBV6-1 and TRBJ1-4; 7 bases align to TRBD1. The V gene's germline CDR1 is MNHNS and CDR2 SASEGT. This CDR3 comprises 15 residues. Germline trimming cut 5 bases from V and 7 bases from J; bases unmatched to any gene: 10. The CDR3 coding sequence is TGTGCCAGCAGTACCCAGGGGGGACGGGGTGAAAAACTGTTTTTT. This codes for CASSTQGGRGEKLFF.

This clonotype was seen repeatedly, ten times or more. This rearrangement joins TRBV10-3 to TRBJ2-3; D remains unclear. The V and J ends lost 2 bases and 2 bases respectively, with 8 bases between them. Germline V gene sequence: CDR1 ENHRY, CDR2 SYGVKD. The CDR3 has 14 residues. The CDR3 loop reads CAISEREYTDTQYF. The CDR3 bases are TGTGCCATCAGTGAGAGGGAATACACAGATACGCAGTATTTT.

V is TRBV7-9 and J is TRBJ1-1; 9 nucleotides line up with TRBD1. The CDR3 is made up of 16 amino acids. Per germline, CDR1 SEHNR and CDR2 FQNEAQ (reference sequence). Trimming cost V 4 bases and J 0 bases; bases outside gene matches: 6. The DNA of the CDR3 is TGTGCCAGCAGCTGGGACAGGGTCTGGGTGAACACTGAAGCTTTCTTT. This gives the protein CASSWDRVWVNTEAFF.

This clonotype was recorded a few times. The chain uses TRBV4-1 and TRBJ1-5, with D maybe TRBD1 (5 bases). CDR1 is MGHRA, CDR2 YSYEKL, per germline. This CDR3 has 15 residues. Trimming took off 1 base at V and 0 bases at J, with 7 bases between the two ends. CDR3 nucleotides: TGCGCCAGCAGCCAAGGACAGCATAGCAATCAGCCCCAGCATTTT. Amino acids: CASSQGQHSNQPQHF.

The chain carries TRBV6-1 and TRBJ1-1; a possible D gene is TRBD1 (5 bases). The V and J ends lost 5 bases and 3 bases respectively, with 19 bases between them. CDR3 length: 16 amino acids. Germline CDR1 and CDR2: MNHNS and SASEGT. In DNA, the CDR3 is TGTGCCAGCAGTCATGTCGCAGTGGGGGGGGACACTGAAGCTTTCTTT. This sequence encodes CASSHVAVGGDTEAFF.

The sample holds many counts of this clonotype. This sequence joins TRBV29-1 and TRBJ1-1, with unresolved D. Trimming took 7 bases from V and 1 from J, leaving 13 bases between them. There are 13 residues in the CDR3. From germline, CDR1 is SQVTM and CDR2 ANQGSEA. Here the CDR3 DNA reads TGCAGCGCTACCCCAACGCCGAACACTGAAGCTTTCTTT. Residues: CSATPTPNTEAFF.

V usage is TRBV18 and J usage is TRBJ2-7; either TRBD1 or TRBD2 may supply D (5 bases each). V was cut by 0 bases and J by 0 bases, with 9 bases left in between. Germline CDR1 is KGHSH and CDR2 is LQKENI. This CDR3 has 15 amino acids. The CDR3 loop is CASSPPGRGSYEQYF. The CDR3 DNA reads as TGTGCCAGCTCACCACCGGGACGGGGCTCCTACGAGCAGTACTTC.

This clonotype has a count of ten or more. The chain links TRBV19 to TRBJ1-1; 8 nucleotides align to TRBD1. The CDR3 runs to 14 residues. Germline V gene sequence: CDR1 LNHDA, CDR2 SQIVND (reference sequence). J gave up 3 bases and V 6 bases, and 6 bases lay outside the gene matches. CDR3 amino acids: CASRSGQGDTEAFF. The CDR3 nucleotides are TGTGCCAGTAGGAGTGGACAGGGAGACACTGAAGCTTTCTTT.

The chain couples TRBV11-2 to TRBJ1-1, with D perhaps TRBD1 (5 bases). Germline CDR1 and CDR2: SGHAT and FQNNGV. There are 16 residues in the CDR3. V lost 2 bases to trimming and J lost 2 bases, with 15 bases between them. The CDR3 sequence: CASSLISGRLNTEAFF. The DNA of the CDR3 is TGTGCCAGCAGCTTAATCTCGGGACGCCTCAACACTGAAGCTTTCTTT. Filled out from reference TRBV11-2 and TRBJ1-1, the complete variable domain reads EAGVAQSPRYKIIEKRQSVAFWCNPISGHATLYWYQQILGQGPKLLIQFQNNGVVDDSQLPKDRFSAERLKGVDSTLKIQPAKLEDSAVYLCASSLISGRLNTEAFFGQGTRLTVV.

This clonotype showed up just a few times. CDR3 protein: CASSPWGRSDQPQHF. For the CDR3, the DNA is TGTGCCAGCAGCCCGTGGGGCAGGTCAGATCAGCCCCAGCATTTT. J is TRBJ1-5 and V is TRBV5-6; weak D call: TRBD1 (5 bases). The CDR3 length is 15 residues. Trimming took 4 bases from V and 5 from J, leaving 16 bases between them. CDR1 is SGHDT, CDR2 YYEEEE, per germline. Combining the CDR3 with reference TRBV5-6 and TRBJ1-5 gives the whole variable domain DAGVTQSPTHLIKTRGQQVTLRCSPKSGHDTVSWYQQALGQGPQFIFQYYEEEERQRGNFPDRFSGHQFPNYSSELNVNALLLGDSALYLCASSPWGRSDQPQHFGDGTRLSIL.

This clonotype came up many times. The V and J genes are TRBV9 and TRBJ2-3; 9 bases map to TRBD2. The CDR3 is 17 amino acids. The germline gives CDR1 SGDLS, CDR2 YYNGEE. With 0 bases clipped from V and 5 bases from J, the junction kept 10 bases outside the gene matches. The DNA of the CDR3 is TGTGCCAGCAGCGTAGACTGGGCGGGGGGGCCCTTAGATACGCAGTATTTT. This gives the protein CASSVDWAGGPLDTQYF. Full variable domain (rest looked up from reference TRBV9 and TRBJ2-3): DSGVTQTPKHLITATGQRVTLRCSPRSGDLSVYWYQQSLDQGLQFLIQYYNGEERAKGNILERFSAQQFPDLHSELNLSSLELGDSALYFCASSVDWAGGPLDTQYFGPGTRLTVL.

The chain links TRBV7-9 to TRBJ2-5, with a tentative D call TRBD1 (6 bases). V lost 5 bases, J lost 2 bases, and 12 bases lay in between. CDR1 and CDR2 from the germline V gene are SEHNR and FQNEAQ (reference sequence). The CDR3 consists of 14 residues. CDR3 sequence: CASSPRQEQETQYF. CDR3 bases: TGTGCCAGCAGCCCTAGACAGGAGCAAGAGACCCAGTACTTC.

The V call is TRBV24-1, the J call TRBJ1-1; no firm D call. The CDR3 contains 13 residues. Trimming stripped 3 bases from V and 1 base from J, with 5 bases between. Per germline, CDR1 KGHDR and CDR2 SFDVKD. DNA for the CDR3: TGTGCCACCAGTGATGGGCCGAACACTGAAGCTTTCTTT. Amino acid sequence: CATSDGPNTEAFF.

This clonotype was counted only a few times. This chain uses TRBV20-1 with TRBJ1-2; D is unclear. This CDR3 has 14 amino acids. V dropped 3 bases and J dropped 8 bases, with 19 bases sitting between them. Looked up from germline, CDR1 is DFQATT and CDR2 is SNEGSKA (reference sequence). The CDR3, as DNA: TGCAGTGCTAGGCTCACCGATCCAGTTAGAGGCTACACCTTC. Translation gives CSARLTDPVRGYTF.

This clonotype was detected many times. The chain uses TRBV20-1 and TRBJ1-5, with 7 bases aligning to TRBD1. Germline values: CDR1 DFQATT, CDR2 SNEGSKA (reference sequence). The CDR3 covers 13 residues. Trimming cost V 3 bases and J 6 bases; bases outside gene matches: 5. The chain's CDR3 is CSASTGAGQPQHF. CDR3 DNA sequence: TGCAGTGCTAGTACAGGGGCGGGTCAGCCCCAGCATTTT.

The chain is built from TRBV5-1 and TRBJ1-1, with a weak D call TRBD1 (5 bases). Germline assignment: CDR1 SGHRS and CDR2 YFSETQ. The V gene lost 4 bases and the J gene lost 4 bases, with 14 bases spanning the gap. The CDR3 covers 14 residues. CDR3 amino acids: CASSLTTGGTEAFF. The CDR3 DNA reads as TGCGCCAGCAGCCTGACAACTGGGGGCACTGAAGCTTTCTTT.

The chain carries TRBV6-5 and TRBJ1-3, with D unclear. Germline CDR1 reads MNHEY; CDR2 reads SVGAGI. V shed 3 bases and J shed 0 bases, with 3 bases lying between them. This CDR3 has 13 residues. The chain's CDR3 is CASSYDSGNTIYF. The CDR3 nucleotides read TGTGCCAGCAGTTATGACTCTGGAAACACCATATATTTT.

There are a few counts of this clonotype. The genes are TRBV6-5 and TRBJ2-7; D possibly matches TRBD1 or TRBD2 (6 bases each). The V end was cut by 2 bases, the J end by 2 bases, with 19 bases between. Germline V gene lookup returns CDR1 MNHEY and CDR2 SVGAGI. This CDR3 is built from 17 residues. CDR3 nucleotide sequence: TGTGCCAGCAGTTACCAGTACCCCTCTCGGGGGCCCTACGAGCAGTACTTC. It specifies CASSYQYPSRGPYEQYF.

There are a few counts of this clonotype. V gene TRBV24-1 combines with J gene TRBJ1-1, with a possible D match to TRBD1 (5 bases). The V end lost 3 bases, the J end lost 1 base, and 14 bases lay between the germline ends. CDR3 length: 16 amino acids. Germline assignment: CDR1 KGHDR and CDR2 SFDVKD. CDR3 nucleotides: TGTGCCACCAGTGATGGTGGCAAGGGGCCGAACACTGAAGCTTTCTTT. Encoded protein: CATSDGGKGPNTEAFF.

This clonotype appeared many times. The V gene is TRBV7-9, the J gene TRBJ1-3; D unclear. The CDR3 covers 14 residues. The V end was cut by 5 bases, the J end by 4 bases, with 12 bases between. Germline V gene data show CDR1 as SEHNR and CDR2 as FQNEAQ (reference sequence). The CDR3 sequence is CASSELKTGNTIYF. The CDR3 DNA reads as TGTGCCAGCAGCGAACTTAAAACCGGAAACACCATATATTTT.

This chain's CDR3 is CASKTQGAYAYNEQFF. For the CDR3, the DNA is TGTGCCAGCAAGACGCAGGGGGCTTACGCCTACAATGAGCAGTTCTTC. The rearrangement uses TRBV25-1 and TRBJ2-1, with 8 bases that match TRBD1. The J segment lost 2 bases and the V segment lost 7 bases, leaving 10 bases of the junction unmatched. The germline CDR1 and CDR2 sequences are MGHDK and SYGVNS. The length of the CDR3 is 16 residues.

The CDR3 DNA reads TGTGCCAGCAGCCAAGACAGGGCGATCTCCTACGAGCAGTACTTC. It encodes CASSQDRAISYEQYF. The V call is TRBV3-1, the J call TRBJ2-7; D might be TRBD1 (5 bases). Germline values: CDR1 LGHDT, CDR2 YNNKEL (reference sequence). Trimming removed 0 bases from V and 0 bases from J, with 9 bases in between. The CDR3 is made up of 15 amino acids.

This clonotype was seen at least ten times. The rearrangement uses TRBV5-1 and TRBJ1-6; D unresolved. Germline CDR1 reads SGHRS; CDR2 reads YFSETQ. Trimming stripped 4 bases from V and 7 bases from J, with 12 bases between. The CDR3 contains 14 residues. The CDR3 DNA sequence: TGCGCCAGCAGCCCCGAGGCGGGAAATTCACCCCTCCACTTT. As protein: CASSPEAGNSPLHF.